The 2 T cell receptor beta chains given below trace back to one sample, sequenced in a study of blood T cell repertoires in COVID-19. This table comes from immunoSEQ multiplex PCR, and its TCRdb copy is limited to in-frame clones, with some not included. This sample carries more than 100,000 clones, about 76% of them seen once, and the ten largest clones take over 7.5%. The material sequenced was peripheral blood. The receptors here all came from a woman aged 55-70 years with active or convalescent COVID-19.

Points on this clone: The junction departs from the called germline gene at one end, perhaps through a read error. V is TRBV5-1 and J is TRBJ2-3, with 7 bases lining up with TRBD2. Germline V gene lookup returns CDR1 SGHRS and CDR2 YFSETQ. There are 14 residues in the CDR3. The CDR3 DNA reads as TGCGCCAGCACCTTGGGGGACTACACAGATACGCAGTATTTT. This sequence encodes CASTLGDYTDTQYF. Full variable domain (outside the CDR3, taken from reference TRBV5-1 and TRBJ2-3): KAGVTQTPRYLIKTRGQQVTLSCSPISGHRSVSWYQQTPGQGLQFLFEYFSETQRNKGNFPGRFSGRQFSNSRSEMNVSTLELGDSALYLCASTLGDYTDTQYFGPGTRLTVL.

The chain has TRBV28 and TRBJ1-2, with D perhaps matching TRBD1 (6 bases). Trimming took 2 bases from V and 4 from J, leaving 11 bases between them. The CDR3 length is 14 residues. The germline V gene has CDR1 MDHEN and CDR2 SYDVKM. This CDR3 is CASSLQGQVYGYTF. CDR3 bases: TGTGCCAGCAGTTTACAGGGGCAGGTCTATGGCTACACCTTC.